The clone carrying this T cell receptor beta chain was found many times. TCRdb redid the calling of the RT-PCR reads with MiXCR, one entry per CDR3 protein. The sample has 70,000 or so distinct CDR3 sequences, more than 20% seen once; the top ten hold more than 20%. The data are from a study of patients and donors after allogeneic stem cell transplantation. V was shortened by 0 bases and J by 5 bases, with 1 base between the two germline ends. Germline V gene lookup returns CDR1 KGHSH and CDR2 LQKENI. The CDR3 is 12 residues long. Sequenced sample: blood, either unsorted or a sorted T cell fraction (not recorded which). The chain links TRBV18 to TRBJ1-4; D gene ambiguous. This receptor was obtained from a human donor who was either an allogeneic HSCT recipient or a stem cell or donor lymphocyte infusion donor (not recorded which). It is not recorded whose cells these are; they may come from a transplant donor. CDR3 region: CASSPPNEKLFF. Written as DNA, the CDR3 is TGTGCCAGCTCACCACCGAATGAAAAACTGTTTTTT. The variable domain in full, with the rest retrieved from reference TRBV18 and TRBJ1-4, is NAGVMQNPRHLVRRRGQEARLRCSPMKGHSHVYWYRQLPEEGLKFMVYLQKENIIDESGMPKERFSAEFPKEGPSILRIQQVVRGDSAAYFCASSPPNEKLFFGSGTQLSVL.